These 8 T cell receptor beta chains originate from one sample sequenced in a study of T cell responses to AZD1222 COVID-19 vaccine. Measured with immunoSEQ multiplex PCR; TCRdb has only the in-frame clones, and not every one. The data contain under 200,000 clones, 94% of them singletons. The sample consisted of peripheral blood, taken on day 0 of AZD1222 vaccination. These TCRs come from an adult in good health.

The V gene is TRBV6-5, the J gene TRBJ2-1, with 8 bases matching TRBD2. Germline lookup yields CDR1 MNHEY and CDR2 SVGAGI. The length of the CDR3 is 13 residues. The ends lost 9 bases at V and 5 bases at J; junction bases unmatched: 6. The CDR3 here is CASIGGGNNEQFF. DNA of the CDR3: TGTGCCAGTATCGGGGGGGGGAACAATGAGCAGTTCTTC.

This rearrangement joins TRBV19 to TRBJ2-3; 12 bases agree with TRBD2. With 5 bases clipped from V and 5 bases from J, the junction kept 11 bases outside the gene matches. Looked up from germline, CDR1 is LNHDA and CDR2 is SQIVND (reference sequence). The CDR3 contains 17 residues. CDR3 nucleotides: TGTGCCAGTAGTCTCCGACTAGCGGGAGCTCGGGGAGATACGCAGTATTTT. Its translation is CASSLRLAGARGDTQYF.

The CDR3 region has the DNA TGTGCCAGCAGCTTAGCCCTATACAATGAGCAGTTCTTC. Encoded protein: CASSLALYNEQFF. This chain links TRBV11-2 with TRBJ2-1; D unclear. This CDR3 comprises 13 residues. The V end lost 1 base, the J end lost 4 bases, and 5 bases lay between the germline ends. Per germline, CDR1 SGHAT and CDR2 FQNNGV.

The rearrangement joins TRBV29-1 to TRBJ1-2; 9 bases map to TRBD1. Germline CDR1 and CDR2: SQVTM and ANQGSEA. Losses at the gene ends were 1 base for V and 1 base for J; bases not matched to a gene: 10. The CDR3 sequence is 17 residues long. CDR3 bases: TGCAGCGTTGAAGCTTATGTTTCGGGACAGGGTAACTATGGCTACACCTTC. It translates to CSVEAYVSGQGNYGYTF. The full variable domain, in which reference TRBV29-1 and TRBJ1-2 provide the parts outside the CDR3, is SAVISQKPSRDICQRGTSLTIQCQVDSQVTMMFWYRQQPGQSLTLIATANQGSEATYESGFVIDKFPISRPNLTFSTLTVSNMSPEDSSIYLCSVEAYVSGQGNYGYTFGSGTRLTVV.

The V and J genes are TRBV28 and TRBJ2-3, with D possibly TRBD2 on 5 matching bases. CDR3 length equals 15 residues. Trimming pared 1 base from V and 6 bases from J, leaving 14 bases between. Germline CDR1 is MDHEN and CDR2 is SYDVKM. The CDR3: CASSLLSSGSDTQYF. Here the CDR3 DNA reads TGTGCCAGCAGTTTATTAAGCAGCGGTTCGGATACGCAGTATTTT. Looking up the rest from reference TRBV28 and TRBJ2-3 gives the full variable domain: DVKVTQSSRYLVKRTGEKVFLECVQDMDHENMFWYRQDPGLGLRLIYFSYDVKMKEKGDIPEGYSVSREKKERFSLILESASTNQTSMYLCASSLLSSGSDTQYFGPGTRLTVL.

The chain is built from TRBV4-2 and TRBJ1-1; perhaps TRBD1 as D (6 bases). The CDR3 runs to 22 residues. The V gene lost 4 bases and the J gene lost 4 bases, with 37 bases spanning the gap. Germline CDR1 reads LGHNA; CDR2 reads YNFKEQ. Written as DNA, the CDR3 is TGTGCCAGCAGCCTCCAATCCCCGCGGCGTAACAGGGAAGGAATAAGGGGCACTGAAGCTTTCTTT. Encoded protein: CASSLQSPRRNREGIRGTEAFF.

The rearrangement uses TRBV19 and TRBJ1-2; D ambiguous. V lost 4 bases and J lost 8, with 17 bases in between. CDR1 LNHDA and CDR2 SQIVND come from the germline V gene (reference sequence). The CDR3 has 14 amino acids. CDR3 sequence reads: CASSSPEFASGYTF. The DNA of the CDR3 is TGTGCCAGTAGTAGCCCAGAGTTTGCGTCGGGCTACACCTTC.

V gene TRBV3-1 (or the pseudogene TRBV3-2) combines with J gene TRBJ1-2; TRBD1 is a possible D gene (5 bases). The length of the CDR3 is 14 residues. Trimming shortened V by 3 bases and J by 5 bases, and 13 bases separated the two germline ends. Germline V lookup: CDR1 LGHDT, CDR2 YNNKEL (reference sequence). In DNA, the CDR3 is TGTGCCAGCAGCCACGAGGGGAGCACATATGGCTACACCTTC. This encodes CASSHEGSTYGYTF.